This passage covers 32 T cell receptor beta chains from one sample sequenced in a study of shared clonotypes between healthy human individuals. Only CD45RO-negative cells positively selected for CCR7 counted as naive CD8 cells, so terminally differentiated effector memory CD45RA+ cells were excluded. TCRdb's table, derived via immunoSEQ multiplex PCR, lists solely in-frame clones and lacks some. The sample includes 1.5 million to 2.5 million clones, about 95% of them seen just once. Specimen: naive CD8+ T cells sorted from blood. The receptor set was obtained from a man aged 18 to 30 in good health.

The genes are TRBV11-2 and TRBJ2-7; TRBD2 matches 7 bases. Germline values: CDR1 SGHAT, CDR2 FQNNGV. The CDR3 extends over 17 amino acids. J was trimmed by 0 bases and V by 3 bases; bases with no gene match: 11. CDR3 amino acids: CASSFRSSGGTSYEQYF. The DNA of the CDR3 is TGTGCCAGCAGCTTCCGATCCTCCGGGGGGACCTCCTACGAGCAGTACTTC.

The V and J genes are TRBV6-6 and TRBJ2-3, with D perhaps being TRBD1 or TRBD2 (5 bases each). Trimming took off 0 bases at V and 6 bases at J, with 10 bases between the two ends. This CDR3 region has 14 residues. Germline V gene lookup returns CDR1 MNHNY and CDR2 SVGAGI (reference sequence). The CDR3 coding sequence is TGTGCCAGCAGTTACTCGCCCGGGACGGATACGCAGTATTTT. Its protein is CASSYSPGTDTQYF.

V and J are TRBV29-1 and TRBJ2-1, with D maybe TRBD2 (6 bases). Germline-derived CDR1 and CDR2 are SQVTM and ANQGSEA. The V end lost 4 bases, the J end lost 3 bases, and 13 bases lay between the germline ends. The CDR3 is 14 amino acids. The CDR3 coding sequence is TGCAGCGTTGGCCCGGGGGTCTACTACAATGAGCAGTTCTTC. Amino acids: CSVGPGVYYNEQFF.

This rearrangement joins TRBV5-8 to TRBJ2-7; D gene ambiguous. The V gene's germline CDR1 is SGHTS and CDR2 YDEGEE. The CDR3 is made up of 13 amino acids. V lost 7 bases to trimming and J lost 4 bases, with 15 bases between them. CDR3 protein: CASLTWGFYEQYF. The CDR3 DNA reads as TGTGCCAGCTTGACGTGGGGTTTTTACGAGCAGTACTTC.

This chain uses TRBV30 with TRBJ1-2; tentative D call: TRBD1 (6 bases). Germline V gene data show CDR1 as GTSNPN and CDR2 as SVGIG (reference sequence). The V end lost 8 bases, the J end lost 7 bases, and 14 bases lay between the germline ends. This CDR3 is 11 amino acids long. The CDR3 loop is CATQGRGGYTF. CDR3 coding DNA: TGTGCCACACAGGGTCGGGGTGGCTACACCTTC.

V is TRBV28 and J is TRBJ1-1; 7 bases are shared with TRBD1. Trimming removed 8 bases from V and 1 base from J; junction bases left unmatched: 10. This CDR3 comprises 15 residues. From germline, CDR1 is MDHEN and CDR2 SYDVKM. The CDR3 bases are TGTGCCAGCGGGACAGATCTACAGGGGAACACTGAAGCTTTCTTT. Encoded protein: CASGTDLQGNTEAFF.

The gene calls are TRBV9 and TRBJ2-7; 12 nucleotides line up with TRBD1. V trimming: 9 bases; J trimming: 5 bases; junction bases outside the gene matches: 9. Germline CDR1 is SGDLS and CDR2 is YYNGEE. The CDR3 runs to 14 residues. CDR3 amino acids: CATSPGQGAHEQYF. The CDR3, as DNA: TGTGCCACCTCCCCGGGACAGGGGGCCCACGAGCAGTACTTC.

The chain uses TRBV19 and TRBJ2-7, with 11 nucleotides matching TRBD2. The V and J ends lost 6 bases and 2 bases, in that order; junction bases with no gene match: 6. The CDR3 contains 15 residues. Germline values: CDR1 LNHDA, CDR2 SQIVND (reference sequence). In DNA form, the CDR3 reads TGTGCCAGTAGGAAGACTAGCGGGGACCCCTACGAGCAGTACTTC. Translating it yields CASRKTSGDPYEQYF.

CDR3 in amino acids: CASSLDLGLDTQYF. CDR3 bases: TGTGCCAGCAGCTTAGATCTGGGACTTGATACGCAGTATTTT. V usage is TRBV11-2 and J usage is TRBJ2-3, with TRBD2 as a possible D gene (6 bases). The CDR3 runs to 14 residues. The V end lost 0 bases, the J end lost 6 bases, and 10 bases lay between the germline ends. CDR1 and CDR2 (germline): SGHAT, FQNNGV.

Concerning this clone: This sample includes further DNA sequences coding for the same CDR3. CDR3 region: CASSLALGSQETQYF. CDR3 sequence (DNA): TGTGCCAGCAGCTTAGCCCTGGGTTCCCAAGAGACCCAGTACTTC. The chain carries TRBV7-9 and TRBJ2-5; the D is unclear. The length of the CDR3 is 15 residues. Germline CDR1 reads SEHNR; CDR2 reads FQNEAQ (reference sequence). V lost 0 bases and J lost 1, with 9 bases in between. The full variable domain, rest sourced from reference TRBV7-9 and TRBJ2-5, is DTGVSQNPRHKITKRGQNVTFRCDPISEHNRLYWYRQTLGQGPEFLTYFQNEAQLEKSRLLSDRFSAERPKGSFSTLEIQRTEQGDSAMYLCASSLALGSQETQYFGPGTRLLVL.

In regard to this clone: The identical CDR3 is also encoded by other nucleotide sequences in the sample. The chain carries TRBV4-3 and TRBJ2-2, with unresolved D. Per the germline V gene, CDR1 is LGHNA and CDR2 is YSLEER. V lost 1 base and J lost 2, with 5 bases in between. This CDR3 region has 14 residues. The CDR3 sequence is CASSQGHNTGELFF. Written as DNA, the CDR3 is TGCGCCAGCAGCCAAGGACACAACACCGGGGAGCTGTTTTTT.

The chain carries TRBV10-1 and TRBJ2-3; tentatively, D is TRBD2 (5 bases). Per the germline V gene, CDR1 is WNHNN and CDR2 is SYGVQD (reference sequence). The CDR3 is made up of 13 amino acids. The V end was cut by 10 bases, the J end by 5 bases, with 16 bases between. CDR3 in amino acids: CATGGRLEDTQYF. CDR3 in DNA: TGCGCCACCGGAGGCCGTTTGGAAGATACGCAGTATTTT.

CDR3 nucleotides: TGTGCCAGCAGTTTGGCACAGGGGGGTCAGCCCCAGCATTTT. Amino acids: CASSLAQGGQPQHF. This sequence joins TRBV28 and TRBJ1-5; 8 bases map to TRBD1. Per the germline V gene, CDR1 is MDHEN and CDR2 is SYDVKM. This CDR3 has 14 amino acids. The J segment lost 6 bases and the V segment lost 3 bases, leaving 4 bases of the junction unmatched.

A remark on this clone: Other DNA sequences from this sample encode an identical CDR3 as well. V and J are TRBV10-1 and TRBJ2-3; 9 bases match TRBD2. The CDR3 totals 16 residues. J was trimmed by 3 bases and V by 3 bases; bases with no gene match: 7. The germline CDR1 and CDR2 sequences are WNHNN and SYGVQD (reference sequence). The CDR3 here is CASSESSGGETDTQYF. Here the CDR3 DNA reads TGCGCCAGCAGTGAAAGTAGCGGGGGAGAAACAGATACGCAGTATTTT.

This clone appeared once. Different DNA sequences within this sample yield the same CDR3. The V and J genes are TRBV27 and TRBJ2-2, with a tentative D call TRBD1 (6 bases). The V gene lost 2 bases and the J gene lost 4 bases, with 8 bases spanning the gap. CDR1 and CDR2 (germline): MNHEY, SMNVEV (reference sequence). The CDR3 consists of 14 residues. The CDR3: CASSLVGATGELFF. The CDR3 DNA reads TGTGCCAGCAGTTTAGTGGGGGCCACCGGGGAGCTGTTTTTT.

The rearrangement joins TRBV27 to TRBJ2-7, with D possibly matching TRBD1 (6 bases). Trimming left V 6 bases short and J 6 bases short, with 15 bases between. Germline CDR1 reads MNHEY; CDR2 reads SMNVEV (reference sequence). The CDR3 contains 13 residues. The CDR3 region has the DNA TGTGCCAGCAGAGTACAGGGAAGTCGCGAGCAGTACTTC. This codes for CASRVQGSREQYF.

The rearrangement joins TRBV10-2 to TRBJ1-4; D unclear. The germline V and J ends were trimmed by 7 bases and 5 bases, with 5 bases remaining between them. From germline, CDR1 is WSHSY and CDR2 SAAADI. The CDR3 has 11 amino acids. In DNA form, the CDR3 reads TGCGCCAGCAAGGCGAATGAAAAACTGTTTTTT. Protein product: CASKANEKLFF.

The chain combines TRBV10-3 with TRBJ2-1; D ambiguous. There are 16 residues in the CDR3. V lost 4 bases and J 0 bases, leaving 13 bases between the germline ends. Germline CDR1 ENHRY, CDR2 SYGVKD. The CDR3 reads CAISGSRVSSYNEQFF. In DNA, the CDR3 is TGTGCCATCAGTGGGTCTAGGGTCAGCTCCTACAATGAGCAGTTCTTC.

The chain couples TRBV27 to TRBJ1-1; no clear D. The germline CDR1 and CDR2 sequences are MNHEY and SMNVEV (reference sequence). The CDR3 totals 14 residues. V was pared by 8 bases and J by 6 bases, with 19 bases between. CDR3 protein: CASGPLLGRAEAFF. The DNA for the CDR3 is TGTGCCAGCGGACCTCTCTTGGGTAGGGCTGAAGCTTTCTTT.

In this sample, this clone turned up a few times. The chain uses TRBV4-1 and TRBJ2-1; 8 bases agree with TRBD1. The germline gives CDR1 MGHRA, CDR2 YSYEKL. Germline trimming cut 0 bases from V and 3 bases from J; bases unmatched to any gene: 4. The CDR3 is 16 amino acids. The CDR3 protein is CASSQDFDRGYNEQFF. Here the CDR3 DNA reads TGCGCCAGCAGCCAAGATTTCGACAGGGGCTACAATGAGCAGTTCTTC.

The V call is TRBV4-1, the J call TRBJ2-2; TRBD1 matches at 7 bases. This CDR3 spans 15 amino acids. Trimming took 5 bases from V and 3 from J; bases not matched to a gene: 6. CDR1 is MGHRA, CDR2 YSYEKL, per germline. As DNA, the CDR3 is TGCGCCAGCAGCTCAGAGGGGGCGGACACCGGGGAGCTGTTTTTT. Its translation is CASSSEGADTGELFF.

Turning to this clone: This CDR3 is also generated by other DNA sequences in the sample. The CDR3 is CASSIVITDTQYF. The CDR3, as DNA: TGTGCCAGTAGTATAGTAATCACAGATACGCAGTATTTT. This chain links TRBV19 with TRBJ2-3; D not certain. This CDR3 comprises 13 residues. Between the trimmed V and J ends, which lost 1 base and 2 bases, there was a span of 4 bases. Germline V gene sequence: CDR1 LNHDA, CDR2 SQIVND (reference sequence).

The chain recombines TRBV6-1 with TRBJ2-5; 7 nucleotides match TRBD1. The CDR3 covers 13 residues. J gave up 5 bases and V 4 bases, and 4 bases lay outside the gene matches. The germline gives CDR1 MNHNS, CDR2 SASEGT. CDR3 DNA sequence: TGTGCCAGCAGTGGAGGGGGCAAGGAGACCCAGTACTTC. Translated: CASSGGGKETQYF.

This chain links TRBV9 with TRBJ2-7; D may be TRBD2 (6 bases). In germline, CDR1 is SGDLS, CDR2 YYNGEE. V shed 0 bases and J shed 6 bases, with 13 bases lying between them. This CDR3 contains 14 residues. The CDR3 bases are TGTGCCAGCAGCGTAGATAGGGGAGGCCGCGAGCAGTACTTC. It encodes CASSVDRGGREQYF.

V is TRBV5-6 and J is TRBJ2-7, with D possibly being TRBD2 (5 bases). The germline V gene has CDR1 SGHDT and CDR2 YYEEEE. This CDR3 is 14 amino acids long. Trimming took off 0 bases at V and 3 bases at J, with 10 bases between the two ends. DNA of the CDR3: TGTGCCAGCAGCTTGGGGGAGTCCCTCTACGAGCAGTACTTC. This sequence encodes CASSLGESLYEQYF.

This sequence joins TRBV6-5 and TRBJ1-1; TRBD1 might be the D (6 bases). This CDR3 comprises 14 residues. Germline-derived CDR1 and CDR2 are MNHEY and SVGAGI. V was pared by 6 bases and J by 2 bases, with 13 bases between. The CDR3 protein is CASSQTGLNTEAFF. The CDR3, as DNA: TGTGCCAGCAGCCAAACAGGGCTCAACACTGAAGCTTTCTTT.

V and J are TRBV6-1 and TRBJ2-2; 8 bases are a match to TRBD2. CDR1 is MNHNS and CDR2 is SASEGT in the germline V gene. The CDR3 is 15 residues long. Trimming removed 6 bases from V and 6 bases from J; junction bases left unmatched: 9. In nucleotides, the CDR3 is TGTGCCAGCAGGTCACCGGGACTAGAGGCCGGGGAGCTGTTTTTT. Its protein is CASRSPGLEAGELFF.

V gene TRBV5-1 combines with J gene TRBJ2-7; no clear D gene. V lost 4 bases and J lost 3, with 11 bases in between. Germline V gene data show CDR1 as SGHRS and CDR2 as YFSETQ. CDR3 length equals 13 residues. The CDR3 nucleotides read TGCGCCAGCAGCCCTGACATTGGCTACGAGCAGTACTTC. Translating gives CASSPDIGYEQYF.

A remark on this clone: This sequence may be a read error, since a much larger clone differs from it by one base. The sample carries other DNA sequences with the same CDR3. The CDR3 here is CASSLVYEQYF. CDR3 DNA: TGTGCCAGCAGCTTAGTTTACGAGCAGTACTTC. The chain joins TRBV7-2 to TRBJ2-7; no clear D gene. Trimming stripped 1 base from V and 4 bases from J, with 2 bases between. From germline, CDR1 is SGHTA and CDR2 FQGNSA. CDR3 size: 11 residues.

The chain carries TRBV21-1 and TRBJ2-7; whether TRBD2, the table's D call, matches the DNA was not checked. TRBV21-1 is a recognized pseudogene. The CDR3 has 16 amino acids. The CDR3 DNA reads TGTGCCAGCAGCAAAGGGGTTAGCGGGATGAGACACGAGCAGTACTTC. Its translation is CASSKGVSGMRHEQYF.

The V gene is TRBV28, the J gene TRBJ2-5; possibly TRBD1 or TRBD2 for D (5 bases each). Trimming left V 10 bases short and J 2 bases short, with 17 bases between. The CDR3 covers 14 residues. Germline V lookup: CDR1 MDHEN, CDR2 SYDVKM. The CDR3 protein is CATEGTDSQETQYF. CDR3 sequence (DNA): TGTGCCACCGAGGGGACGGACTCTCAAGAGACCCAGTACTTC.

V usage is TRBV13 and J usage is TRBJ1-4; 8 nucleotides align to TRBD1. This CDR3 spans 15 amino acids. V trimming: 4 bases; J trimming: 10 bases; junction bases outside the gene matches: 11. Germline-derived CDR1 and CDR2 are PRHDT and FYEKMQ (reference sequence). The CDR3 protein is CASSSDREQYRKLFF. The CDR3 region has the DNA TGTGCCAGCAGCTCGGACAGGGAGCAGTATCGAAAACTGTTTTTT.